The 9 T cell receptor beta chains in this list originate from one sample, sequenced in a study of graft-versus-host responses after intestinal transplantation. The table came from immunoSEQ multiplex PCR; TCRdb's copy has only in-frame clones and leaves some out. The sample includes around 19,000 clones, about 45% of them seen just once. Specimen: alloreactive CD4+ T cells from a mixed lymphocyte reaction culture, collected before intestinal transplant. Described subset: CFSE-low proliferating T cells sorted from roughly six-day pre-transplant mixed lymphocyte reaction (GvH or HvG direction). Source of these receptors: a human patient who received an intestinal transplant.

V usage is TRBV5-1 and J usage is TRBJ1-1; D uncertain. CDR1 is SGHRS, CDR2 YFSETQ, per germline. The CDR3 extends over 14 amino acids. The ends were cut back, 0 bases at V and 3 bases at J, with 9 bases in the middle. CDR3 DNA: TGCGCCAGCAGCTTGGCCGGAGAGGACACTGAAGCTTTCTTT. This translates into CASSLAGEDTEAFF.

The chain links TRBV19 to TRBJ2-1, with TRBD2 matching over 10 bases. CDR1 is LNHDA and CDR2 is SQIVND in the germline V gene (reference sequence). V lost 10 bases and J lost 0; bases outside the gene matches: 3. The CDR3 totals 14 residues. Written as DNA, the CDR3 is TGTGCCACCTTAGCGGGGGGCTCCTACAATGAGCAGTTCTTC. It specifies CATLAGGSYNEQFF.

This clone has just a few counts. The chain combines TRBV6-5 with TRBJ2-3, with 10 nucleotides matching TRBD2. V was clipped by 7 bases and J by 1 base; unmatched bases: 2. The germline gives CDR1 MNHEY, CDR2 SVGAGI. CDR3 length: 14 amino acids. The CDR3 nucleotides read TGTGCCAGCAATGGACTAGCGGGCACAGATACGCAGTATTTT. Its protein is CASNGLAGTDTQYF.

This chain connects TRBV9 to TRBJ2-2, with D possibly matching TRBD2 (9 bases). This CDR3 has 17 residues. The V gene lost 3 bases and the J gene lost 4 bases, with 19 bases spanning the gap. Germline-derived CDR1 and CDR2 are SGDLS and YYNGEE. The CDR3 here is CASSDQGAGGFTGELFF. DNA of the CDR3: TGTGCCAGCAGCGACCAGGGGGCGGGGGGGTTCACCGGGGAGCTGTTTTTT.

This chain uses TRBV5-1 with TRBJ2-7; 9 nucleotides align to TRBD1. V gave up 4 bases and J gave up 1 base; unmatched junction bases: 6. This CDR3 spans 15 amino acids. Germline loops: CDR1 SGHRS, CDR2 YFSETQ. The CDR3 DNA follows: TGCGCCAGCAGCCGAGTCGGACAGGGGTCCTACGAGCAGTACTTC. This translates into CASSRVGQGSYEQYF.

In this sample, this clone turned up a few times. The chain recombines TRBV6-1 with TRBJ1-6; no reliable D call. CDR3 size: 14 residues. Germline-derived CDR1 and CDR2 are MNHNS and SASEGT. V shed 7 bases and J shed 0 bases, with 7 bases lying between them. The CDR3, as DNA: TGTGCCAGCACGGTGAGCTCCTATAATTCACCCCTCCACTTT. It translates to CASTVSSYNSPLHF.

The V and J genes are TRBV19 and TRBJ2-3, with a possible D match to TRBD2 (6 bases). Trimming shortened V by 4 bases and J by 1 base, and 12 bases separated the two germline ends. The CDR3 is 15 residues long. Germline V gene lookup returns CDR1 LNHDA and CDR2 SQIVND (reference sequence). The CDR3 loop is CASSTGGAGTDTQYF. Written as DNA, the CDR3 is TGTGCCAGTAGTACTGGCGGGGCCGGCACAGATACGCAGTATTTT.

This chain joins TRBV5-4 and TRBJ1-6; D ambiguous. In germline, CDR1 is SGHNT, CDR2 YYREEE (reference sequence). The CDR3 sequence is 14 residues long. V was pared by 3 bases and J by 7 bases, with 11 bases between. The CDR3 bases are TGTGCCAGCAGCTCATTTTCGGTGAATTCACCCCTCCACTTT. Translating gives CASSSFSVNSPLHF.

This clone came up a few times. V gene TRBV6-6 combines with J gene TRBJ1-5, with 7 bases identical to TRBD1. The CDR3 covers 16 residues. Germline values: CDR1 MNHNY, CDR2 SVGAGI (reference sequence). J was trimmed by 1 base and V by 2 bases; bases with no gene match: 5. CDR3 loop: CASSYGRGVSNQPQHF. For the CDR3, the DNA is TGTGCCAGCAGTTACGGCAGGGGGGTGAGCAATCAGCCCCAGCATTTT.